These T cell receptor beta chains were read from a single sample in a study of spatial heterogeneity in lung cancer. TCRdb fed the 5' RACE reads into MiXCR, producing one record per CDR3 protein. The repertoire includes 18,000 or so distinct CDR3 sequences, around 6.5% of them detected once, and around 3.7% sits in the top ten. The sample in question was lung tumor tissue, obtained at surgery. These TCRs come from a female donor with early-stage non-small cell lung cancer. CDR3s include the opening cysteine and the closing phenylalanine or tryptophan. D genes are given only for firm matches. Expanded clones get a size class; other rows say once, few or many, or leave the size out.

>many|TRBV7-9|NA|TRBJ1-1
CASSWANGGNTEAFF
TGTGCCAGCAGCTGGGCAAACGGGGGCAACACTGAAGCTTTCTTT
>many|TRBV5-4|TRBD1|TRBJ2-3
CASSGTGSTDTQYF
TGTGCCAGCAGCGGGACAGGTAGCACAGATACGCAGTATTTT
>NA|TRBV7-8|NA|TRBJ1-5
CASSLAPQPQHF
TGTGCCAGCAGCTTAGCGCCTCAGCCCCAGCATTTT
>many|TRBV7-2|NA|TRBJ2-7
CASSFRSDWEQYF
TGTGCCAGCAGCTTCCGGTCCGACTGGGAGCAGTACTTC
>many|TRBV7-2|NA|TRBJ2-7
CASSDNRDEQYF
TGTGCCAGCAGCGACAACCGCGACGAGCAGTACTTC
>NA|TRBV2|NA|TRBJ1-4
CASSENANEKLFF
TGTGCCAGCAGTGAGAACGCTAATGAAAAACTGTTTTTT
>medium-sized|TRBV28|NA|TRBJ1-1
CATAKSGANTEAFF
TGTGCCACAGCTAAATCCGGGGCAAACACTGAAGCTTTCTTT
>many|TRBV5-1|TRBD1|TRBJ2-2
CASSLAQGALPGELFF
TGCGCCAGCAGCTTGGCCCAGGGGGCGTTGCCCGGGGAGCTGTTTTTT
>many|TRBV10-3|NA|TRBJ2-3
CAISSTKGAADTQYF
TGTGCCATCAGTTCCACGAAGGGAGCGGCAGATACGCAGTATTTT
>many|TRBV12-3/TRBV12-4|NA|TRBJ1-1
CASIPRVRGQAFF
TGTGCCAGCATCCCGAGGGTTAGGGGCCAGGCTTTCTTT
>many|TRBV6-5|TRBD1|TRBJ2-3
CASSRTGTSTDTQYF
TGTGCCAGCAGTCGGACAGGGACCAGCACAGATACGCAGTATTTT
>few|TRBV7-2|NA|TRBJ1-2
CASSLKAGPNYGYTF
TGTGCCAGCAGCTTAAAGGCCGGTCCTAACTATGGCTACACCTTC
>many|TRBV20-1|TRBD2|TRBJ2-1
CSARLAGGPSVYNEQFF
TGCAGTGCTAGACTAGCGGGAGGGCCCTCGGTCTACAATGAGCAGTTCTTC
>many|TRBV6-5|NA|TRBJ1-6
CASSYQESPLHF
TGTGCCAGCAGTTACCAGGAATCACCCCTCCACTTT
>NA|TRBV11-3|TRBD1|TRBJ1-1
CASSSGTGTEAFF
TGTGCCAGCAGCTCCGGGACAGGGACTGAAGCTTTCTTT
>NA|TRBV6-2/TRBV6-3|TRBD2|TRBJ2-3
CATGTRSTDTQYF
TGTGCCACCGGGACTAGGAGCACAGATACGCAGTATTTT
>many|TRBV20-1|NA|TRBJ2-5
CSAREQGRSQYF
TGCAGTGCTAGAGAGCAGGGCAGGTCCCAGTACTTC
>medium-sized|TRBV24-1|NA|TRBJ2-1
CATSDTSYNEQFF
TGTGCCACCAGTGATACCTCCTACAATGAGCAGTTCTTC
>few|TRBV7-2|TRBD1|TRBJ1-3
CASSLTGQGSIPGNTIYF
TGTGCCAGCAGCTTGACGGGACAGGGATCTATCCCTGGAAACACCATATATTTT
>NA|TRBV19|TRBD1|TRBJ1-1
CASSILRDRGGTEAFF
TGTGCCAGTAGTATTCTTAGGGACAGGGGAGGCACTGAAGCTTTCTTT
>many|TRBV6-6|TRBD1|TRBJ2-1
CASSYQDRARDEQFF
TGTGCCAGCAGTTACCAGGACAGGGCGCGGGATGAGCAGTTCTTC
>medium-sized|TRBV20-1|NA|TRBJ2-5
CSARVFDSKYQETQYF
TGCAGTGCTAGAGTTTTCGATTCGAAGTACCAAGAGACCCAGTACTTC
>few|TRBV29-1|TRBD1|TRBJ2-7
CSVWLEWDSSYEQYF
TGCAGCGTTTGGCTGGAATGGGACAGTTCCTACGAGCAGTACTTC
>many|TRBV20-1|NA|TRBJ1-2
CSAPDRHRDHYGYTF
TGCAGTGCTCCCGACCGGCACAGGGACCACTATGGCTACACCTTC
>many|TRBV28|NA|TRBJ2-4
CASSRGRGNIQYF
TGTGCCAGCAGTCGGGGGCGCGGAAACATTCAGTACTTC
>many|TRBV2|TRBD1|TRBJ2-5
CASTTGVEGPQYF
TGTGCCAGCACGACAGGGGTGGAAGGTCCCCAGTACTTC
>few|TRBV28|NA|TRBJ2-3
CASRRFSDTQYF
TGTGCCAGCAGACGATTTTCCGATACGCAGTATTTT
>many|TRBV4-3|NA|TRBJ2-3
CASSQESDFLMQLDTQYF
TGCGCCAGCAGCCAAGAAAGCGACTTTCTCATGCAATTGGATACGCAGTATTTT
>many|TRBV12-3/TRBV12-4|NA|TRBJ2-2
CASRGTGLGTGELFF
TGTGCCAGCAGGGGTACAGGGTTAGGCACCGGGGAGCTGTTTTTT